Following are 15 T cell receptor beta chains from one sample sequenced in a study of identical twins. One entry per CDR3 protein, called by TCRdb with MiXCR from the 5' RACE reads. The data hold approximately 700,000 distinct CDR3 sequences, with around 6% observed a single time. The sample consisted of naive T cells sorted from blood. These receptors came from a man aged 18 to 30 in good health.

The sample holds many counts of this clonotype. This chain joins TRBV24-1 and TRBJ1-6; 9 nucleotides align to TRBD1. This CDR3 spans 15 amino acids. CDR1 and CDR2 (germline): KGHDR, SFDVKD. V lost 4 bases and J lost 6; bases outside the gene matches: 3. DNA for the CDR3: TGTGCCACCAGTGACCCGGGACAGGGTAATTCACCCCTCCACTTT. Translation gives CATSDPGQGNSPLHF.

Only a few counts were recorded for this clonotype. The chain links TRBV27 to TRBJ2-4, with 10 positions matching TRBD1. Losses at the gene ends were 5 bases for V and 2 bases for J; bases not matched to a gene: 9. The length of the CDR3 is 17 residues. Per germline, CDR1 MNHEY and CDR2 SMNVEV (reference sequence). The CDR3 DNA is TGTGCCAGCAGTCCGATCCGGGACAGGGGCCCCAAAAACATTCAGTACTTC. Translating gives CASSPIRDRGPKNIQYF.

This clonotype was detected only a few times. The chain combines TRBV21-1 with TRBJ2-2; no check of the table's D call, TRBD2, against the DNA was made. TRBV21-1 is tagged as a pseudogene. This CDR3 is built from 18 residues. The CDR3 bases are TGTGCCAGCAGCAAAGAGGGCCTAGCGGGAGCCAGCCGCGGGGAGCTGTTTTTT. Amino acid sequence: CASSKEGLAGASRGELFF.

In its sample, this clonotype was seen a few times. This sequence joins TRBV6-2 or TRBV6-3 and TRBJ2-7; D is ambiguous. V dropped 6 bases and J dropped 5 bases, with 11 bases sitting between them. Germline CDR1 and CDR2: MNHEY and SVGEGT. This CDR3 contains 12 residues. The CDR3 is CASRSNGDEQYV. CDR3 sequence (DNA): TGTGCCAGCAGGAGCAATGGGGACGAGCAGTACGTC.

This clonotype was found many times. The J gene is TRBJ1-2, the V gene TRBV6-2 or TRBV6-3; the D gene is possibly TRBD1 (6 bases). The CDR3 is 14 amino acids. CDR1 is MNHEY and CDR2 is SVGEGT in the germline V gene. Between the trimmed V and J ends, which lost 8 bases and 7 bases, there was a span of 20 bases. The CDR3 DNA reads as TGTGCCAGCGGGTTTTTACAGGGTCGCGGTGGCTACACCTTC. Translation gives CASGFLQGRGGYTF.

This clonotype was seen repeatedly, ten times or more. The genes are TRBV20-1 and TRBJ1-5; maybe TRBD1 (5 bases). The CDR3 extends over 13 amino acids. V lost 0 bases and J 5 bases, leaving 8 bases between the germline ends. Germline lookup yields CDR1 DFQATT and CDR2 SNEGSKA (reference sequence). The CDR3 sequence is CSARDVGDQPQHF. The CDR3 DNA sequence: TGCAGTGCTAGAGATGTAGGGGATCAGCCCCAGCATTTT.

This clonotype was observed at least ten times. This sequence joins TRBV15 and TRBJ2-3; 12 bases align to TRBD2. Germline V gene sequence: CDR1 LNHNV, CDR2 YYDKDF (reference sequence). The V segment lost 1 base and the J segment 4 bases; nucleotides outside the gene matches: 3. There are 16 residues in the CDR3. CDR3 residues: CATSRARLAGADTQYF. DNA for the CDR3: TGTGCCACCAGCAGAGCGCGACTAGCGGGAGCAGATACGCAGTATTTT.

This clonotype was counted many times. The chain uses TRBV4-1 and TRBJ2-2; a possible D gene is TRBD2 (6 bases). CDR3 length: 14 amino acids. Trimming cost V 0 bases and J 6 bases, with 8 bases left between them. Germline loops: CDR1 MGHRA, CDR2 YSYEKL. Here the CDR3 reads CASSQDTSSGELFF. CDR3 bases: TGCGCCAGCAGCCAAGACACTAGCTCCGGGGAGCTGTTTTTT.

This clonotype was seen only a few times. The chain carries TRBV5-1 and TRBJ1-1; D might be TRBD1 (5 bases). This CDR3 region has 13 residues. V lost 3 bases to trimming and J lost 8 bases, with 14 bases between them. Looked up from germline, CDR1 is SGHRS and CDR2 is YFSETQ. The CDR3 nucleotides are TGCGCCAGCAGCTCGCACGGGGGATCCGAAGCTTTCTTT. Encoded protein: CASSSHGGSEAFF.

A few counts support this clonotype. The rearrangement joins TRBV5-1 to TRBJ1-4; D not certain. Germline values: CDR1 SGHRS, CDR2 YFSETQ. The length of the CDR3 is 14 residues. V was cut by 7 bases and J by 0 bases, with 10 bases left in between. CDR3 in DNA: TGCGCCAGCCAAGGAACACCAACTAATGAAAAACTGTTTTTT. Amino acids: CASQGTPTNEKLFF.

CDR3 nucleotides: TGTGCCAGCTCACCAGGGACTGTCGAATACAATGAGCAGTTCTTC. As protein: CASSPGTVEYNEQFF. This chain connects TRBV18 to TRBJ2-1; D possibly corresponds to TRBD2 (6 bases). Germline V gene lookup returns CDR1 KGHSH and CDR2 LQKENI. The V end lost 2 bases, the J end lost 4 bases, and 12 bases lay between the germline ends. The length of the CDR3 is 15 residues.

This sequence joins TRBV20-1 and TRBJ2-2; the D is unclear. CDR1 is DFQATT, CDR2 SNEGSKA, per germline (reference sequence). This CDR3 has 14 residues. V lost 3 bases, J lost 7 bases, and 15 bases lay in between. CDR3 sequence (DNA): TGCAGTGCTAGCCTAAGTGGGTTACACGGGGAGCTGTTTTTT. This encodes CSASLSGLHGELFF.

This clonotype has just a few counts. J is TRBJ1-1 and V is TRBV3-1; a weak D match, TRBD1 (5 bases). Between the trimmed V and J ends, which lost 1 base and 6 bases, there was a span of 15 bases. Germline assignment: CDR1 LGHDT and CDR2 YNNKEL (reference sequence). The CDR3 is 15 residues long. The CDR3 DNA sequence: TGTGCCAGCAGCCAAGTTTTACAGGCTCGGGCTGAAGCTTTCTTT. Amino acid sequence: CASSQVLQARAEAFF.

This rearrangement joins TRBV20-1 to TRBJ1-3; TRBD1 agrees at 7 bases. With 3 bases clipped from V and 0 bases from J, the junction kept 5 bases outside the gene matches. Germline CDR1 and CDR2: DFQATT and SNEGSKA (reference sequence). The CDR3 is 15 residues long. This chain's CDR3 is CSARRGDSSGNTIYF. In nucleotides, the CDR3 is TGCAGTGCTAGGCGGGGGGACAGCTCTGGAAACACCATATATTTT.

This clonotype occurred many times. CDR3 bases: TGCGCCAGCAGCCTCGGTTACTATGGCTACACCTTC. This codes for CASSLGYYGYTF. The chain joins TRBV5-1 to TRBJ1-2; no clear D. Per germline, CDR1 SGHRS and CDR2 YFSETQ. The CDR3 contains 12 residues. V was shortened by 4 bases and J by 3 bases, with 7 bases between the two germline ends.